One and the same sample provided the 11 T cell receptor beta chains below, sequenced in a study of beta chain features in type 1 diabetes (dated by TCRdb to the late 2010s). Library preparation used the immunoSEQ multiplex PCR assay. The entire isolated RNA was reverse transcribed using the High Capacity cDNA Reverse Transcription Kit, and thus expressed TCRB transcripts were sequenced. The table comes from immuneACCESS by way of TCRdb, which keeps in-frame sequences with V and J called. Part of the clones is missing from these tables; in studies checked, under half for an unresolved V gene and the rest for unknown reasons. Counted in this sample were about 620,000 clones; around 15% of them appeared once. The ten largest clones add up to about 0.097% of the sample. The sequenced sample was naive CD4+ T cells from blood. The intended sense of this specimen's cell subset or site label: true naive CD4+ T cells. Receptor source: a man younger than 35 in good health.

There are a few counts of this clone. The CDR3 bases are TGTGCCAGCAGCTTAGGCCAGGGTACCTACAATGAGCAGTTCTTC. Amino acid sequence: CASSLGQGTYNEQFF. The chain combines TRBV13 with TRBJ2-1, with a tentative D call TRBD1 (5 bases). Per germline, CDR1 PRHDT and CDR2 FYEKMQ (reference sequence). This CDR3 is 15 amino acids long. The V end lost 0 bases, the J end lost 2 bases, and 8 bases lay between the germline ends.

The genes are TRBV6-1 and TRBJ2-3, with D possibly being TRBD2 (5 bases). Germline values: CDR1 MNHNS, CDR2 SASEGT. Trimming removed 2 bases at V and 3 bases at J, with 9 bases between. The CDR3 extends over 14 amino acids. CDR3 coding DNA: TGTGCCAGCAGTGAACAGAGGGAAACAGATACGCAGTATTTT. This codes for CASSEQRETDTQYF.

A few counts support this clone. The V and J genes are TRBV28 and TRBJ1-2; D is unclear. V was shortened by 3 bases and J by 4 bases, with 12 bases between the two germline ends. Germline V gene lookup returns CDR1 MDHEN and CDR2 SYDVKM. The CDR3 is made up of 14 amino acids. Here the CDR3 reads CASSLGAGVYGYTF. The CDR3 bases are TGTGCCAGCAGTTTGGGTGCAGGAGTCTATGGCTACACCTTC.

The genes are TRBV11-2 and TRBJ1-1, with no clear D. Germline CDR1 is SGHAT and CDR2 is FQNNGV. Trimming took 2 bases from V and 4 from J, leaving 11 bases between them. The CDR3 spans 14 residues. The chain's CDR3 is CASSLLRGFTEAFF. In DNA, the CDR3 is TGTGCCAGCAGCTTACTTCGGGGTTTCACTGAAGCTTTCTTT.

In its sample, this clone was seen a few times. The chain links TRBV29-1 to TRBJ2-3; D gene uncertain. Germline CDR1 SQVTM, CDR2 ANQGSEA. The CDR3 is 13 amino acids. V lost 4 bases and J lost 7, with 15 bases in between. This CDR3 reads CSVVASPPYTQYF. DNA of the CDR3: TGCAGCGTTGTGGCTAGTCCTCCTTATACGCAGTATTTT.

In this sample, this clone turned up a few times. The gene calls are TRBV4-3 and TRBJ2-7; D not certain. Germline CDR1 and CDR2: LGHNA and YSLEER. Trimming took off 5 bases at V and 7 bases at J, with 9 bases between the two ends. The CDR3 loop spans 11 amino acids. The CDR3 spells CASSFHGEQYF. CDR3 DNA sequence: TGCGCCAGCAGCTTCCACGGGGAGCAGTACTTC.

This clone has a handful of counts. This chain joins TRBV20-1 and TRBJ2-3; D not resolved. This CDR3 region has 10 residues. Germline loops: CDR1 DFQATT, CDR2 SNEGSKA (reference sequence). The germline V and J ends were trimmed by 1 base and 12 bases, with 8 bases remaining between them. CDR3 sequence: CSARAARQYF. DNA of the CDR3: TGCAGTGCTAGAGCAGCTCGTCAGTATTTT.

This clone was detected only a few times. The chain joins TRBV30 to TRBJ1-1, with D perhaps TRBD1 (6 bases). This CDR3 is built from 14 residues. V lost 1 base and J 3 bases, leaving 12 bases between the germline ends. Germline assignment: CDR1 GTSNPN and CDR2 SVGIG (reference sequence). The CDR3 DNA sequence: TGTGCCTGGAGTGGAGTCCCAGGGGACACTGAAGCTTTCTTT. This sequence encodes CAWSGVPGDTEAFF.

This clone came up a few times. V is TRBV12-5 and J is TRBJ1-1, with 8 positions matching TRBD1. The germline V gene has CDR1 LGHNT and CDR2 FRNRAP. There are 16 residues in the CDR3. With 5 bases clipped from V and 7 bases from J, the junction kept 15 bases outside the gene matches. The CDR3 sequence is CASGLRTGPRYDEAFF. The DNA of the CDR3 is TGTGCTAGTGGTCTACGGACAGGGCCGCGCTATGATGAAGCTTTCTTT.

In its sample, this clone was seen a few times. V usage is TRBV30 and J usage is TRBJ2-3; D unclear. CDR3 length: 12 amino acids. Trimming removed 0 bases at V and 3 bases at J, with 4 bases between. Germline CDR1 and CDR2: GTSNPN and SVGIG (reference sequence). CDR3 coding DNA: TGTGCCTGGAGTGTCGTAACAGATACGCAGTATTTT. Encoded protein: CAWSVVTDTQYF.

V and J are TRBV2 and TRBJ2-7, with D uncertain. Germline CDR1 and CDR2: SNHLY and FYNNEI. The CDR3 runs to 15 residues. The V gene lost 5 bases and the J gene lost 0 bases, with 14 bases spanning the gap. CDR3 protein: CASSLRGKSSYEQYF. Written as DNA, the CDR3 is TGTGCCAGCAGTCTAAGAGGAAAAAGCTCCTACGAGCAGTACTTC.